A selection of T cell receptor beta chains follows, all from one sample in a study of T-cell reconstitution after alpha-beta-depleted transplantation in children. TCRdb reprocessed the PCR reads via MiXCR and lists one record per CDR3 protein. The sample yields about 250,000 distinct CDR3 sequences, around 25% seen once. The sequencing here drew on PBMCs, mostly from graft donor cells, taken 360 days after TCRalphabeta/CD19-depleted stem cell transplant. These receptors all come from a female patient under 10 years old who had a stem cell transplant for congenital amegakaryocytic thrombocytopenia, so the T cells may come from the graft donor. Each CDR3 is given with its conserved first and last residue. The D gene is left open where the match is weak. For some rows the clone size is stated as once, few or many, or as a class when expanded; others skip it.

TRBV20-1	13	-	TRBJ2-1	few	TGCAGTGCCAACCCACAGAACCTCCATGAGCAGTTCTTC	CSANPQNLHEQFF
TRBV7-9	12	-	TRBJ1-2	-	TGTGCCAGCAGCTTAGCGCCGTATGGCTACACCTTC	CASSLAPYGYTF
TRBV4-1	15	-	TRBJ2-7	many	TGCGCCAGCACCATGGACAGCACGATCTCCTACGAGCAGTACTTC	CASTMDSTISYEQYF
TRBV20-1	16	-	TRBJ2-1	few	TGCAGTGCTAGAGAAGAGGCTGAGACTAGGCTTAATGAGCAGTTCTTC	CSAREEAETRLNEQFF
TRBV18	15	TRBD1	TRBJ2-1	few	TGTGCCAGCTCACCACTGACAGGGGCATACAATGAGCAGTTCTTC	CASSPLTGAYNEQFF
TRBV24-1	16	-	TRBJ2-7	few	TGTGCCCCACTGCCGAGAGTGGGGGGAAAATCCTACGAGCAGTACTTC	CAPLPRVGGKSYEQYF
TRBV7-9	17	TRBD2	TRBJ2-3	few	TGTGCCAGCAGCTCAGAAGCGGGGGGGCCAGTAACAGATACGCAGTATTTT	CASSSEAGGPVTDTQYF
TRBV30	11	-	TRBJ2-2	-	TGCGGGACTTTTTCGGCCGGGGAGCTGTTTTTT	CGTFSAGELFF
TRBV6-5	15	TRBD2	TRBJ2-1	-	TGTGCCAGCAGTTACACCAGCGGGAGGAGTGGTGAGCAGTTCTTC	CASSYTSGRSGEQFF
TRBV28	12	-	TRBJ2-1	few	TGTGCCAGCAGTTTTTTGGGGGATGAGCAGTTCTTC	CASSFLGDEQFF
TRBV4-3	16	TRBD1	TRBJ1-6	-	TGCGCCAGCAGCCAAGGCTTGCAGGGGGGAGGTTCACCCCTCCACTTT	CASSQGLQGGGSPLHF
TRBV3-1	15	TRBD2	TRBJ2-1	few	TGTGCCAGCAGCCAAGGGTCGATAGCGGGGAATGAGCAGTTCTTC	CASSQGSIAGNEQFF
TRBV14	15	TRBD2	TRBJ2-1	few	TGTGCCAGCAGCCAAGACGGGGGGTCGCTCAATGAGCAGTTCTTC	CASSQDGGSLNEQFF
TRBV25-1	16	TRBD2	TRBJ2-7	few	TGTGCCAGCAGTACCCTATCTAGCGGGAGGCCCTACGAGCAGTACTTC	CASSTLSSGRPYEQYF
TRBV6-1	15	-	TRBJ2-4	-	TGTGCCAGCAGTCAAACCGGGACGGTGAAAAACATTCAGTACTTC	CASSQTGTVKNIQYF
TRBV15	17	-	TRBJ2-1	-	TGTGCCACCAGCAGAGGCGGAGGGTACGACGCTGAGGGTGAGCAGTTCTTC	CATSRGGGYDAEGEQFF
TRBV9	14	TRBD1	TRBJ2-7	many	TGTGCCAGCAGCGTAGTTGGGGACAGCTACGAGCAGTACTTC	CASSVVGDSYEQYF
TRBV28	13	-	TRBJ1-5	-	TGTGCCAGCAGCCGGGGGGAGGGCCAGCCCCAGCATTTT	CASSRGEGQPQHF
TRBV28	14	-	TRBJ1-3	few	TGTGCCAGCAGGCCCTCGTTCTCTGGAAACACCATATATTTT	CASRPSFSGNTIYF
TRBV9	18	-	TRBJ2-1	-	TGTGCCAGCAGCGTAGGGGGCCGGACCCCCTGGACCTACAATGAGCAGTTCTTC	CASSVGGRTPWTYNEQFF
TRBV20-1	13	TRBD1	TRBJ1-4	-	TGCAGTGCTCGCCGGGACAGGAATGAAAAACTGTTTTTT	CSARRDRNEKLFF
TRBV6-5	18	-	TRBJ2-2	few	TGTGCCAGCAGTTACTTAGGAAGGGACTTCCCGAACACCGGGGAGCTGTTTTTT	CASSYLGRDFPNTGELFF
TRBV5-1	13	-	TRBJ1-2	few	TGCGCCAGCAGCTTGGTTGGGAACTATGGCTACACCTTC	CASSLVGNYGYTF
TRBV30	12	-	TRBJ1-1	few	TGTGCCTGGAGTTTGGGGGGGACTGAAGCTTTCTTT	CAWSLGGTEAFF
TRBV20-1	13	-	TRBJ2-2	few	TGCAGTGCTAGCAAAACGAACACCGGGGAGCTGTTTTTT	CSASKTNTGELFF
TRBV3-1	15	TRBD1	TRBJ2-1	few	TGTGCCAGCAGCCAAGGATGGACAGGGAACAATGAGCAGTTCTTC	CASSQGWTGNNEQFF
TRBV5-1	17	TRBD2	TRBJ2-2	-	TGCGCCAGCAGCTGGAGGCCTAGCGGGACGAACACCGGGGAGCTGTTTTTT	CASSWRPSGTNTGELFF
TRBV10-3	13	-	TRBJ1-2	many	TGTGCCATCAGCTGGGAGGGAGGCTATGGCTACACCTTC	CAISWEGGYGYTF
TRBV20-1	15	TRBD2	TRBJ2-7	many	TGCAGTGCTAGAGATGATTCTAGCGGGGCCTACGAGCAGTACTTC	CSARDDSSGAYEQYF
TRBV12-3/TRBV12-4	14	-	TRBJ1-1	-	TGTGCCAGCAGTTTGGGGGGCCGGAGCACTGAAGCTTTCTTT	CASSLGGRSTEAFF
TRBV20-1	13	-	TRBJ1-1	-	TGCAGTGCTAGGCGGGGGAAGAGCACTGAAGCTTTCTTT	CSARRGKSTEAFF
TRBV30	11	-	TRBJ1-1	-	TGTGCCTGGGATGAGGGAACTGAAGCTTTCTTT	CAWDEGTEAFF
TRBV7-9	12	-	TRBJ1-2	few	TGTGCCAGCAGCTTACTAGGCCGAGGCTACACCTTC	CASSLLGRGYTF
TRBV28	15	-	TRBJ2-1	few	TGTGCCAGCACCCTCGGGTCCCCCGAATTGGATGAGCAGTTCTTC	CASTLGSPELDEQFF
TRBV12-3/TRBV12-4	14	-	TRBJ1-2	-	TGTGCCAGCAGTTTGGGAGGACCAGCCTATGGCTACACCTTC	CASSLGGPAYGYTF
TRBV7-8	14	-	TRBJ2-7	-	TGTGCCAGCAGCTTTCGCTGGACAGACTACGAGCAGTACTTC	CASSFRWTDYEQYF
TRBV28	18	TRBD2	TRBJ2-1	-	TGTGCCAGCAGCCCGCCGGGGGTCCTAGCGGTGACCTACAATGAGCAGTTCTTC	CASSPPGVLAVTYNEQFF
TRBV6-5	19	TRBD2	TRBJ2-3	-	TGTGCCAGCAGTTACTCGGCGCTAGCGGGGGGGCCTGACACAGATACGCAGTATTTT	CASSYSALAGGPDTDTQYF
TRBV6-2/TRBV6-3	11	-	TRBJ2-1	-	TGTGCCAGCAGTTACATCAATGAGCAGTTCTTC	CASSYINEQFF
TRBV14	14	-	TRBJ2-5	-	TGTGCCAGCAGCCTTAAGACGTTCCAAGAGACCCAGTACTTC	CASSLKTFQETQYF
TRBV20-1	13	-	TRBJ2-7	-	TGCAGTGCTAGGGGTGGGACGACCTACGAGCAGTACTTC	CSARGGTTYEQYF
TRBV28	14	TRBD1	TRBJ2-7	few	TGTGCCAGCAGTATCGGACAGGGTGGCTACGAGCAGTACTTC	CASSIGQGGYEQYF